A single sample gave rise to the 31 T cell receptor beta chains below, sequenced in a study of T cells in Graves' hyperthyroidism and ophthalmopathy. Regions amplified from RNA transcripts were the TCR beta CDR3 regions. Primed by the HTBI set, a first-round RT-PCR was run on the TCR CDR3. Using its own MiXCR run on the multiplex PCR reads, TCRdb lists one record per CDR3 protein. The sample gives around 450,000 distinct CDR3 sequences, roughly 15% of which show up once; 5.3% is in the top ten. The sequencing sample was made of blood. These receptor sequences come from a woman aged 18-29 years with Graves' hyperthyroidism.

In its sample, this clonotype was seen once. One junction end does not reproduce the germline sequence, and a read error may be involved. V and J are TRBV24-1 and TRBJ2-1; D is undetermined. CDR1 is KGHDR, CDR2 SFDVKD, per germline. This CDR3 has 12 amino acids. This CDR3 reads CATSDTYNEQLF. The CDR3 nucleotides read TGTGCCACCAGTGATACATACAATGAGCAGCTCTTC.

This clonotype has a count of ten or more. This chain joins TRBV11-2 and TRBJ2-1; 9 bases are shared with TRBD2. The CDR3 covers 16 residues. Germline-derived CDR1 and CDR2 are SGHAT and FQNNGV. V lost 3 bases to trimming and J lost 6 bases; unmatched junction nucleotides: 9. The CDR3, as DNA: TGTGCCAGCAGCTTGGTAGCGGGAGCGGGGGTCAATGAGCAGTTCTTC. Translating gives CASSLVAGAGVNEQFF. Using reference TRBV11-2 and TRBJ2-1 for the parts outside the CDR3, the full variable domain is EAGVAQSPRYKIIEKRQSVAFWCNPISGHATLYWYQQILGQGPKLLIQFQNNGVVDDSQLPKDRFSAERLKGVDSTLKIQPAKLEDSAVYLCASSLVAGAGVNEQFFGPGTRLTVL.

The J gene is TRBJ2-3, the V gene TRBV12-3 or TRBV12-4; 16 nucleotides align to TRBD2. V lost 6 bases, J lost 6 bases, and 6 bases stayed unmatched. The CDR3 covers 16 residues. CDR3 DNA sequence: TGTGCCAGCAGGCCGGGACTAGCGGGAGGGCCCGATACGCAGTATTTT. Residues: CASRPGLAGGPDTQYF.

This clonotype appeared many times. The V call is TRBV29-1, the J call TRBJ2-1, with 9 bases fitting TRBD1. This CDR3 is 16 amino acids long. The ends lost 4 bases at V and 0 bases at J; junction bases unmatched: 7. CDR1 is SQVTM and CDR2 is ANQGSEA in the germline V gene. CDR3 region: CSVGQGGIGSYNEQFF. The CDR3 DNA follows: TGCAGCGTTGGACAGGGGGGGATCGGCTCCTACAATGAGCAGTTCTTC.

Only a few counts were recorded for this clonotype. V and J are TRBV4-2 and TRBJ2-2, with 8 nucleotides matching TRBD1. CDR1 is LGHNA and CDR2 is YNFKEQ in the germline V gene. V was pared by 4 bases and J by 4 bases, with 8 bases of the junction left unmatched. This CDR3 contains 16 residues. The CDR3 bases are TGTGCCAGCAGCCTGGACAGGGCTTCGTTCACCGGGGAGCTGTTTTTT. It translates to CASSLDRASFTGELFF.

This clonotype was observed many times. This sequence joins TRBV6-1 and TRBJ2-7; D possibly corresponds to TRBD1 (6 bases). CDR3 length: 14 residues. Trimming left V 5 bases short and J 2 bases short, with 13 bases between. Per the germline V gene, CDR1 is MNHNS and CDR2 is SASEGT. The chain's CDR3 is CASSPGHLTYEQYF. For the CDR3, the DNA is TGTGCCAGCAGTCCGGGACATTTGACCTACGAGCAGTACTTC.

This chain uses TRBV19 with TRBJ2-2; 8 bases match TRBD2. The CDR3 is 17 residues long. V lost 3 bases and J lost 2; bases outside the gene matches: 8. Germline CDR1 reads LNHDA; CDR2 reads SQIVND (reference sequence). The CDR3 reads CASSIPLAGPNTGELFF. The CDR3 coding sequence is TGTGCCAGTAGTATTCCCTTAGCGGGGCCCAACACCGGGGAGCTGTTTTTT. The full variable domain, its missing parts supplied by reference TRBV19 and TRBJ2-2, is DGGITQSPKYLFRKEGQNVTLSCEQNLNHDAMYWYRQDPGQGLRLIYYSQIVNDFQKGDIAEGYSVSREKKESFPLTVTSAQKNPTAFYLCASSIPLAGPNTGELFFGEGSRLTVL.

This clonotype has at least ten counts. DNA for the CDR3: TGTGCCAGCAGCTTAGTGATGGGACTAGCGGGAGGGAAAAACATTCAGTACTTC. It yields the protein CASSLVMGLAGGKNIQYF. The chain recombines TRBV11-2 with TRBJ2-4; 16 bases are shared with TRBD2. Germline CDR1 and CDR2: SGHAT and FQNNGV. J gave up 4 bases and V 1 base, and 4 bases lay outside the gene matches. This CDR3 has 18 amino acids.

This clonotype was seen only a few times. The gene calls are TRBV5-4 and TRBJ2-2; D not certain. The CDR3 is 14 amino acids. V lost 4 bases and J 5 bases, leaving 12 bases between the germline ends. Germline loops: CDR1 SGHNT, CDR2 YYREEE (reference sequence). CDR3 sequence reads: CASSLNRLTGELFF. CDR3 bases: TGTGCCAGCAGCCTAAATAGACTTACCGGGGAGCTGTTTTTT.

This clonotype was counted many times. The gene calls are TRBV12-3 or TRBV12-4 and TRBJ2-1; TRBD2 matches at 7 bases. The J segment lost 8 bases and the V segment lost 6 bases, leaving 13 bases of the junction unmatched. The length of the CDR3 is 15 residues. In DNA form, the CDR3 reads TGTGCCAGCAGCCGAAGCGGGATCGGGTTCGATGAGCAGTTCTTC. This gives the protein CASSRSGIGFDEQFF.

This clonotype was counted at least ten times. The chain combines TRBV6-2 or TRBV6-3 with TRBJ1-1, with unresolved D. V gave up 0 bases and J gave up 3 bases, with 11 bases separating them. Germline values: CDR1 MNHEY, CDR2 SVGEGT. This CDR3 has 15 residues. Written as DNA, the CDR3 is TGTGCCAGCAGTTACTCGAAGACACTTCACACTGAAGCTTTCTTT. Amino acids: CASSYSKTLHTEAFF.

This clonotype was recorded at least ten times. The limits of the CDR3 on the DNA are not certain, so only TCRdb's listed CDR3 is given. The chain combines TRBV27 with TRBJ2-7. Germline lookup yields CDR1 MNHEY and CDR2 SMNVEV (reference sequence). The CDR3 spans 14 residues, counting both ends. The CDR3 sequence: CASSTSGPWYEQYF.

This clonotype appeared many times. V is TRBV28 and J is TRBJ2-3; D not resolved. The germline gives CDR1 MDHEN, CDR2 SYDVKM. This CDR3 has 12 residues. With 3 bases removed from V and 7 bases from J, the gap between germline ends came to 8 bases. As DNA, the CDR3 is TGTGCCAGCAGTTTGCCGTATCATACGCAGTATTTT. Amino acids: CASSLPYHTQYF.

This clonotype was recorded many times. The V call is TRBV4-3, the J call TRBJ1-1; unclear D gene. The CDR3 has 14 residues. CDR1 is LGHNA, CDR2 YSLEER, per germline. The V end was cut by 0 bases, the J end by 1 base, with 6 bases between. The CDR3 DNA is TGCGCCAGCAGCCAAGAGATCGGGAACACTGAAGCTTTCTTT. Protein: CASSQEIGNTEAFF.

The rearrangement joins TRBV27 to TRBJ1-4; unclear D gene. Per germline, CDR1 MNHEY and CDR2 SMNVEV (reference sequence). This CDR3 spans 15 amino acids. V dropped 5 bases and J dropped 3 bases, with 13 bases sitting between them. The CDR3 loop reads CASSQGTNSNEKLFF. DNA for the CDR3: TGTGCCAGCAGTCAAGGAACCAATTCTAATGAAAAACTGTTTTTT.

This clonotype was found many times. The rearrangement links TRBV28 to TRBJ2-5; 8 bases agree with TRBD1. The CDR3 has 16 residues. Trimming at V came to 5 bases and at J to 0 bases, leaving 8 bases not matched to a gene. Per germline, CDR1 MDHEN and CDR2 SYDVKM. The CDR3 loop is CASSTAGQAYQETQYF. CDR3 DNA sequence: TGTGCCAGCAGTACCGCGGGACAGGCTTACCAAGAGACCCAGTACTTC. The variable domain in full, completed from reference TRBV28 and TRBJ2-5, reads DVKVTQSSRYLVKRTGEKVFLECVQDMDHENMFWYRQDPGLGLRLIYFSYDVKMKEKGDIPEGYSVSREKKERFSLILESASTNQTSMYLCASSTAGQAYQETQYFGPGTRLLVL.

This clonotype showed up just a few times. The CDR3 loop reads CASSQIEGPTQYF. The CDR3 DNA reads TGTGCCAGCAGCCAGATTGAGGGGCCGACGCAGTATTTT. The chain carries TRBV27 and TRBJ2-3; D may be TRBD1 or TRBD2 (5 bases each). In germline, CDR1 is MNHEY, CDR2 SMNVEV (reference sequence). V was clipped by 6 bases and J by 9 bases, with 16 bases between them. This CDR3 is 13 amino acids long.

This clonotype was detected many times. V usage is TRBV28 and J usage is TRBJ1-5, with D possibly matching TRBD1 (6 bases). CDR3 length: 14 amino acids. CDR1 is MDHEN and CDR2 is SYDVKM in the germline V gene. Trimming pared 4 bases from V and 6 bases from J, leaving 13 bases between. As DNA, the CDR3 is TGTGCCAGCAGTTGGGGACCAGGGGTTCAGCCCCAGCATTTT. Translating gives CASSWGPGVQPQHF.

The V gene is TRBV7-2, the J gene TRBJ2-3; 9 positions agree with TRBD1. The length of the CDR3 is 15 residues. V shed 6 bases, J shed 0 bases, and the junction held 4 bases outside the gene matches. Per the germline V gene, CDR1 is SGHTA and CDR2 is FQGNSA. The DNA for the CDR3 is TGTGCCAGCAGGGGACAGGGAGGGAGCACAGATACGCAGTATTTT. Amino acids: CASRGQGGSTDTQYF. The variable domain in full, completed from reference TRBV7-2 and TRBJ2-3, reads GAGVSQSPSNKVTEKGKDVELRCDPISGHTALYWYRQSLGQGLEFLIYFQGNSAPDKSGLPSDRFSAERTGGSVSTLTIQRTQQEDSAVYLCASRGQGGSTDTQYFGPGTRLTVL.

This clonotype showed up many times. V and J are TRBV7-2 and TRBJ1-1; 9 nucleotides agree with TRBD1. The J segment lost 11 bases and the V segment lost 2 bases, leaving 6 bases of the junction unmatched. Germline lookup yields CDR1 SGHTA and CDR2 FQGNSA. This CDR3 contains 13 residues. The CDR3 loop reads CASSLRGQGDAFF. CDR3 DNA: TGTGCCAGCAGCTTAAGGGGACAGGGAGACGCTTTCTTT.

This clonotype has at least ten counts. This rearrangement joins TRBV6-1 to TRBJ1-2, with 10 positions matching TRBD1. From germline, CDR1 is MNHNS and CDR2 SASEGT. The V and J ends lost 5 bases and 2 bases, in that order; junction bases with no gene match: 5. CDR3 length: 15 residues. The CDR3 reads CASSFSGQGNYGYTF. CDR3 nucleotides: TGTGCCAGCAGTTTTTCGGGACAGGGGAACTATGGCTACACCTTC.

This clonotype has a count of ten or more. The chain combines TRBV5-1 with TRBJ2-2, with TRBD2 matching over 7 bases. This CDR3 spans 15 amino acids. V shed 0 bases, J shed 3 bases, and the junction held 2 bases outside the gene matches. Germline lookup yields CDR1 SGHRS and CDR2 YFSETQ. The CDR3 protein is CASSLAAGDTGELFF. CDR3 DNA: TGCGCCAGCAGCTTGGCGGCGGGGGACACCGGGGAGCTGTTTTTT.

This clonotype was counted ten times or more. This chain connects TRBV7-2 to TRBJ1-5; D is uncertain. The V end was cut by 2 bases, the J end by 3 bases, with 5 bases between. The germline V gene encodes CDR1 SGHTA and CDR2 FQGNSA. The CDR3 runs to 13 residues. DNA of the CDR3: TGTGCCAGCAGCTTAAGAGTCAATCAGCCCCAGCATTTT. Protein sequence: CASSLRVNQPQHF.

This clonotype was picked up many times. The CDR3 protein is CASSGGQGISPLHF. The CDR3 coding sequence is TGTGCCAGCAGCGGGGGACAGGGGATTTCACCCCTCCACTTT. The chain combines TRBV7-9 with TRBJ1-6, with 10 bases aligning to TRBD1. Germline trimming cut 5 bases from V and 9 bases from J; bases unmatched to any gene: 4. CDR1 and CDR2 (germline): SEHNR, FQNEAQ (reference sequence). This CDR3 has 14 amino acids.

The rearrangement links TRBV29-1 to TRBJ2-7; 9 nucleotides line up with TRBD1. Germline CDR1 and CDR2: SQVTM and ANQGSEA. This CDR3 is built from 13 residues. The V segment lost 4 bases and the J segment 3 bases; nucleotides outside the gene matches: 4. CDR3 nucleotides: TGCAGCGTTGGGGACAGGGTAAACTACGAGCAGTACTTC. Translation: CSVGDRVNYEQYF.

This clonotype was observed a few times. CDR3 nucleotide sequence: TGTGCCAGCAGCGGAACTTACAGGGACACGAACTATGGCTACACCTTC. Protein product: CASSGTYRDTNYGYTF. V is TRBV12-3 or TRBV12-4 and J is TRBJ1-2; D may be TRBD1 (6 bases). The CDR3 covers 16 residues. The V end was cut by 6 bases, the J end by 2 bases, with 19 bases between.

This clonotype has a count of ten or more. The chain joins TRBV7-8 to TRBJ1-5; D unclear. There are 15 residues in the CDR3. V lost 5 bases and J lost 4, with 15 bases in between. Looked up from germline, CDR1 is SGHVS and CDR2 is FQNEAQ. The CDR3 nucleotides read TGTGCCAGCAGCGCCGGCAGAATACTGAATCAGCCCCAGCATTTT. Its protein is CASSAGRILNQPQHF.

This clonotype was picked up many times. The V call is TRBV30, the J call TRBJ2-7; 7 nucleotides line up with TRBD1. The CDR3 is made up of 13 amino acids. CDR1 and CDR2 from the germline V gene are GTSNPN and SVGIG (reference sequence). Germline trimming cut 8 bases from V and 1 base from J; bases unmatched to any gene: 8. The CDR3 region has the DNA TGTGCCCAGGAAGACAGGGCTTCCTACGAGCAGTACTTC. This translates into CAQEDRASYEQYF.

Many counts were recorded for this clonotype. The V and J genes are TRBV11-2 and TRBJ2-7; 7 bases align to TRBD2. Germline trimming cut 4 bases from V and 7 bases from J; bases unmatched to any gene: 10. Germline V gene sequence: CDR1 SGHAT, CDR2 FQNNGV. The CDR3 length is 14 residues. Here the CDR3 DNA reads TGTGCCAGCAGCTCGGTTGCGGGAGTTAGTGAGCAGTACTTC. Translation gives CASSSVAGVSEQYF. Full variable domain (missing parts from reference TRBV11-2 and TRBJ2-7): EAGVAQSPRYKIIEKRQSVAFWCNPISGHATLYWYQQILGQGPKLLIQFQNNGVVDDSQLPKDRFSAERLKGVDSTLKIQPAKLEDSAVYLCASSSVAGVSEQYFGPGTRLTVT.

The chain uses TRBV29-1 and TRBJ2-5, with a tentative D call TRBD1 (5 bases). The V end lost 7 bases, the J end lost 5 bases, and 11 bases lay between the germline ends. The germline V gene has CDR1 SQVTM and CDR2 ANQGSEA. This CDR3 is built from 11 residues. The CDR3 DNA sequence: TGCAGCGCGCCAGGGAAGGAGACCCAGTACTTC. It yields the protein CSAPGKETQYF. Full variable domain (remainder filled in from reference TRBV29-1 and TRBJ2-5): SAVISQKPSRDICQRGTSLTIQCQVDSQVTMMFWYRQQPGQSLTLIATANQGSEATYESGFVIDKFPISRPNLTFSTLTVSNMSPEDSSIYLCSAPGKETQYFGPGTRLLVL.

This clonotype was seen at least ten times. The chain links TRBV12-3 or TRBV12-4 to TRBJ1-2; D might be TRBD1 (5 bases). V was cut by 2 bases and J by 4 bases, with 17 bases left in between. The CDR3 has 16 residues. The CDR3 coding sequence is TGTGCCAGCAGTTTACTCTCGGGGCCTCCGCCCTATGGCTACACCTTC. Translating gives CASSLLSGPPPYGYTF.